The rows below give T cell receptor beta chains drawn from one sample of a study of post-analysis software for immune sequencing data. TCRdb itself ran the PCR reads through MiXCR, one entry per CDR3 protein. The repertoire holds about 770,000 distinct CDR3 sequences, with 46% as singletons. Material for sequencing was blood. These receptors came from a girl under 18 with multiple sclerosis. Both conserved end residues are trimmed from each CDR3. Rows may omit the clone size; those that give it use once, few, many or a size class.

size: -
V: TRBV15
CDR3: ATSREQGADTQY

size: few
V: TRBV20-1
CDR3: SAMWRSYNEQF

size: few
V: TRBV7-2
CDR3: ASSPRTVYQETQY

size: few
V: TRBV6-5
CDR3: ASSYSITGQGSGYT

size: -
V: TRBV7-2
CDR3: ASSLLASGRPAYEQY

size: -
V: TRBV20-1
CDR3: SARAEDRNTGELF

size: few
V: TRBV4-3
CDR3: ASSPTVAVVTEQF

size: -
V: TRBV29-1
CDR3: SVVIRGTQY

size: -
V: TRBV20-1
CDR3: SGRDWSYNEQF

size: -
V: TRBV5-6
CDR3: ASSPPGPNEQF

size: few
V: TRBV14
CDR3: ASSPGTGGREKLF

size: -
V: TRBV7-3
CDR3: ASSVSGGRGDTQY

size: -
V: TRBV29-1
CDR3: SVYGQGAYEQY

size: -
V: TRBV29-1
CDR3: SVLEEYGYT

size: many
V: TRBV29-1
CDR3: SVFRGTKNIQY

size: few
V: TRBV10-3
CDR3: AISESGVEHEQF

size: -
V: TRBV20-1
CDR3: SARVADLTYEQY

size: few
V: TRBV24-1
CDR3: ATSDAQGANSYEQY

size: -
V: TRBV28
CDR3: ASSFGTVYQETQY

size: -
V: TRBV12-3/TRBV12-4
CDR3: ASSGRIIPDTQY

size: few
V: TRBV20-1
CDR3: SAREKGDYEQY

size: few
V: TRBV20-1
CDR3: SASRVTSFTDTQY

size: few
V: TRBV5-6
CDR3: ASSLIGPTDTQY

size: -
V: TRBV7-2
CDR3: ASSSGQGWYETQY

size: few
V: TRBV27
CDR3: ASSLSPLGGQETQY

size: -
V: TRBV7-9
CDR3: ASSPTGFGYT

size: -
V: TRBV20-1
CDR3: SARDLSANSYNEQF

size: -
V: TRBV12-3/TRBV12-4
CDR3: ASKRESNEQY

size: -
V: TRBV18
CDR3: ASSPDPTGSIDEQF

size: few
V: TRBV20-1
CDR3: SAIAGVIYEQY

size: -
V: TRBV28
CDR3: ASSLPGQGDVGGYT

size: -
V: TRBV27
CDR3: ASGLWVTNTPLH

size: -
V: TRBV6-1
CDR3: ASRESPGLAQF

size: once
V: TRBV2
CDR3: ASYSVRGNEQY

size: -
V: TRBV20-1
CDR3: SARVVRVEQF

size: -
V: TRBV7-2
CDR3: ASSPARTGPYGYT

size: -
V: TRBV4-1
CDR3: ASSQDPRARSTQY

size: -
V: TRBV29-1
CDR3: SVTATGANVLT

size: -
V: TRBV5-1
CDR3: ASSQTGPNSPLH

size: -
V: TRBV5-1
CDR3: ASSLEGQRNQPQH

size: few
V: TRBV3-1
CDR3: ASSLTEGHTEAF

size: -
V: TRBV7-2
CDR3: ASSPVGGGPGDTQY

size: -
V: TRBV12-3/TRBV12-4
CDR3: ASSAGTGAVRETQY

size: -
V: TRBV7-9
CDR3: ASSRDLGQGKNLF

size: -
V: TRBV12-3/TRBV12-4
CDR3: ASSLPGLAGGYNEQF

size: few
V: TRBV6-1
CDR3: ASSEAVAGGPRGTQY

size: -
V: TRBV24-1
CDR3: ATSPSAGGYNEQF

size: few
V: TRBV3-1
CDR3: ASSQDTPQAGYNSPLH

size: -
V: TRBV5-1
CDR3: ASSLGADREWEETQY

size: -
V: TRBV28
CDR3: ASSLPIGIGGYGYT

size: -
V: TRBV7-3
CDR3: ASSPRGRGMNTEAF